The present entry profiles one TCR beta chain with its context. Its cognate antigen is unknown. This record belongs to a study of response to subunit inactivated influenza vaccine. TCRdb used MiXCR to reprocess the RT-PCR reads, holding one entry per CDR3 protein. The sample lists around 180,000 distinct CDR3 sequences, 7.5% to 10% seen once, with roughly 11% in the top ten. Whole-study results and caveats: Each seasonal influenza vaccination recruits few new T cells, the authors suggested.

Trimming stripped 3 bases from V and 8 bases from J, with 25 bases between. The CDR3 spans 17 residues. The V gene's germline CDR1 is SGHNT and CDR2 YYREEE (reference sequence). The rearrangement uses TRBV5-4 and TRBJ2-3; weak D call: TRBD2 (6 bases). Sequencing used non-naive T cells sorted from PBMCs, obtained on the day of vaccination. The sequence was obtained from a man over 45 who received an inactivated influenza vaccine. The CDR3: CASSWGPGSSVKGTQYF. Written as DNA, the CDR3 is TGTGCCAGCAGCTGGGGTCCCGGGAGCTCCGTAAAGGGTACGCAGTATTTT.